Listed here are 22 T cell receptor beta chains from one sample, sequenced in a study of blood T cell repertoires in COVID-19. Some clones are missing from TCRdb's copy, which holds only in-frame ones; the method was immunoSEQ multiplex PCR. The sample records around 370,000 clones, around 90% being singletons. The sequencing input was peripheral blood. These receptors were taken from a man aged 18 to 29 with active or convalescent COVID-19.

The chain carries TRBV28 and TRBJ2-7; D may be TRBD2 (6 bases). V shed 8 bases and J shed 2 bases, with 10 bases lying between them. Germline loops: CDR1 MDHEN, CDR2 SYDVKM. The CDR3 is made up of 12 amino acids. The DNA for the CDR3 is TGTGCCAGCGGCGGGGTTCCCTACGAGCAGTACTTC. Translating it yields CASGGVPYEQYF.

This clone has more than one count but fewer than ten. V gene TRBV18 combines with J gene TRBJ1-4; 8 nucleotides agree with TRBD1. This CDR3 is 17 amino acids long. Germline lookup yields CDR1 KGHSH and CDR2 LQKENI. The ends lost 6 bases at V and 8 bases at J; junction bases unmatched: 17. The CDR3 nucleotides are TGTGCCAGCTCGCAGGGGGCGCGTGGATCGGCGGGCGAAAAACTGTTTTTT. Translating it yields CASSQGARGSAGEKLFF.

CDR3 sequence reads: CASSIWGPNTEAFF. The CDR3 DNA reads TGTGCCAGTAGTATTTGGGGGCCGAACACTGAAGCTTTCTTT. The chain has TRBV19 and TRBJ1-1, with a weak D call TRBD1 (6 bases). Per the germline V gene, CDR1 is LNHDA and CDR2 is SQIVND (reference sequence). V was cut by 3 bases and J by 1 base, with 9 bases left in between. The CDR3 is 14 residues long.

V usage is TRBV27 and J usage is TRBJ1-6, with 9 bases lining up with TRBD1. In germline, CDR1 is MNHEY, CDR2 SMNVEV (reference sequence). The V gene end was trimmed by 6 bases and the J gene end by 7 bases; junction bases not matched to a gene: 10. The CDR3 totals 16 residues. CDR3 region: CASSTSPGTGNSPLHF. CDR3 coding DNA: TGTGCCAGCAGCACCTCCCCCGGGACAGGGAATTCACCCCTCCACTTT.

This clone has just one count. In nucleotides, the CDR3 is TGTGCCAGCAGCCGGGACAGGGAGAACGAGCAGTACTTC. It yields the protein CASSRDRENEQYF. The rearrangement links TRBV7-2 to TRBJ2-7, with TRBD1 matching over 9 bases. V was pared by 5 bases and J by 5 bases, with 4 bases of the junction left unmatched. The germline V gene encodes CDR1 SGHTA and CDR2 FQGNSA. The CDR3 is made up of 13 amino acids.

The CDR3 reads CATSQPGLAGDYNEQFF. The CDR3 coding sequence is TGTGCCACCAGTCAGCCGGGACTAGCGGGGGATTACAATGAGCAGTTCTTC. The V and J genes are TRBV24-1 and TRBJ2-1; 14 bases line up with TRBD2. Germline-derived CDR1 and CDR2 are KGHDR and SFDVKD. V shed 6 bases and J 4 bases; nucleotides not matched to a gene: 7. The CDR3 consists of 17 residues.

The chain recombines TRBV24-1 with TRBJ2-1; 12 bases fit TRBD2. Germline-derived CDR1 and CDR2 are KGHDR and SFDVKD. Trimming took 4 bases from V and 2 from J; bases not matched to a gene: 5. The CDR3 has 17 amino acids. The CDR3 DNA is TGTGCCACCAGTGACATAGGGACTAGCGGGCCCTACAATGAGCAGTTCTTC. It codes for CATSDIGTSGPYNEQFF.

CDR3 region: CATSDTEGEQYF. CDR3 coding DNA: TGTGCCACCTCTGACACGGAGGGGGAGCAGTACTTC. The chain joins TRBV24-1 to TRBJ2-7; perhaps TRBD2 as D (6 bases). Trimming cost V 9 bases and J 7 bases, with 15 bases left between them. This CDR3 is built from 12 residues. CDR1 and CDR2 from the germline V gene are KGHDR and SFDVKD.

The gene calls are TRBV18 and TRBJ1-1; 9 bases map to TRBD1. With 0 bases clipped from V and 9 bases from J, the junction kept 5 bases outside the gene matches. The CDR3 sequence is 14 residues long. The germline gives CDR1 KGHSH, CDR2 LQKENI. The CDR3 loop is CASSPPGQGGKAFF. The CDR3 DNA sequence: TGTGCCAGCTCACCACCGGGACAGGGAGGGAAAGCTTTCTTT.

The gene calls are TRBV19 and TRBJ2-7, with D maybe TRBD2 (6 bases). V lost 3 bases, J lost 6 bases, and 15 bases lay in between. The germline gives CDR1 LNHDA, CDR2 SQIVND (reference sequence). The CDR3 is 14 residues long. As DNA, the CDR3 is TGTGCCAGTAGTATTTCGGGGGTCTATGGCGAGCAGTACTTC. Its protein is CASSISGVYGEQYF.

This clone was counted once. The gene calls are TRBV7-3 and TRBJ2-3; tentatively, D is TRBD2 (6 bases). Germline CDR1 SGHTA, CDR2 FQGTGA. V was clipped by 3 bases and J by 1 base, with 11 bases between them. CDR3 size: 15 residues. CDR3 region: CASSFGRDGTDTQYF. CDR3 DNA: TGTGCCAGCAGCTTCGGGCGGGACGGCACAGATACGCAGTATTTT.

Concerning this clone: The same CDR3 arises from other DNA sequences in this sample as well. V and J are TRBV18 and TRBJ2-5, with 11 bases identical to TRBD1. Trimming removed 1 base from V and 5 bases from J; junction bases left unmatched: 3. Germline CDR1 is KGHSH and CDR2 is LQKENI. The CDR3 extends over 15 amino acids. The DNA of the CDR3 is TGTGCCAGCTCACCACGGACAGGGGGCAGCGAGACCCAGTACTTC. As protein: CASSPRTGGSETQYF. Complete variable domain (other parts from reference TRBV18 and TRBJ2-5): NAGVMQNPRHLVRRRGQEARLRCSPMKGHSHVYWYRQLPEEGLKFMVYLQKENIIDESGMPKERFSAEFPKEGPSILRIQQVVRGDSAAYFCASSPRTGGSETQYFGPGTRLLVL.

The chain recombines TRBV19 with TRBJ2-7; maybe TRBD2 (5 bases). Trimming left V 3 bases short and J 0 bases short, with 9 bases between. The CDR3 length is 14 residues. From germline, CDR1 is LNHDA and CDR2 SQIVND (reference sequence). The CDR3 here is CASSITGYSYEQYF. For the CDR3, the DNA is TGTGCCAGTAGTATTACGGGGTACTCCTACGAGCAGTACTTC.

The V call is TRBV7-9, the J call TRBJ2-7; the match to TRBD1 covers 7 bases. Trimming took 2 bases from V and 2 from J; bases not matched to a gene: 3. The CDR3 covers 14 residues. Germline V gives CDR1 SEHNR, CDR2 FQNEAQ (reference sequence). The CDR3 sequence: CASSLLGGPYEQYF. In DNA form, the CDR3 reads TGTGCCAGCAGCTTATTAGGGGGCCCCTACGAGCAGTACTTC.

This chain uses TRBV28 with TRBJ2-7; maybe TRBD1 (5 bases). Trimming pared 10 bases from V and 3 bases from J, leaving 13 bases between. The germline V gene has CDR1 MDHEN and CDR2 SYDVKM. The CDR3 consists of 12 residues. CDR3 DNA: TGTGCCACCGCACAGGAGTACTACGAGCAGTACTTC. Amino acid sequence: CATAQEYYEQYF.

The V call is TRBV2, the J call TRBJ1-3; maybe TRBD1 (5 bases). The ends were cut back, 4 bases at V and 4 bases at J, with 14 bases in the middle. The CDR3 consists of 15 residues. CDR1 is SNHLY and CDR2 is FYNNEI in the germline V gene. This chain's CDR3 is CASSVNRGDGNTIYF. The CDR3 bases are TGTGCCAGCAGTGTAAATCGGGGGGACGGAAACACCATATATTTT. The full variable domain, its missing parts supplied by reference TRBV2 and TRBJ1-3, is EPEVTQTPSHQVTQMGQEVILRCVPISNHLYFYWYRQILGQKVEFLVSFYNNEISEKSEIFDDQFSVERPDGSNFTLKIRSTKLEDSAMYFCASSVNRGDGNTIYFGEGSWLTVV.

The chain links TRBV3-1 (or the pseudogene TRBV3-2) to TRBJ2-5, with 8 bases aligning to TRBD2. Germline values: CDR1 LGHDT, CDR2 YNNKEL (reference sequence). The CDR3 covers 14 residues. V was clipped by 1 base and J by 10 bases; unmatched bases: 8. CDR3 sequence (DNA): TGTGCCAGCAGCCAAGTTGCGGGAGGTGGTGGCCAGTACTTC. Its translation: CASSQVAGGGGQYF.

Written as DNA, the CDR3 is TGTGCCAGCAGTCATGGGACAGGGAGGAACACCGGGGAGCTGTTTTTT. This codes for CASSHGTGRNTGELFF. The rearrangement uses TRBV6-6 and TRBJ2-2; 9 positions agree with TRBD1. CDR1 and CDR2 from the germline V gene are MNHNY and SVGAGI (reference sequence). This CDR3 comprises 16 residues. V shed 5 bases, J shed 1 base, and the junction held 5 bases outside the gene matches.

V is TRBV7-2 and J is TRBJ1-4; unclear D gene. Trimming pared 5 bases from V and 0 bases from J, leaving 10 bases between. The CDR3 totals 15 residues. Germline V gene sequence: CDR1 SGHTA, CDR2 FQGNSA. The CDR3 DNA reads TGTGCCAGCAGCGGGGAGTTTGCAACTAATGAAAAACTGTTTTTT. Protein product: CASSGEFATNEKLFF.

The chain uses TRBV7-3 and TRBJ2-5; D remains ambiguous. This CDR3 region has 15 residues. The germline V gene encodes CDR1 SGHTA and CDR2 FQGTGA. V was trimmed by 2 bases and J by 1 base, leaving 11 bases between them. The CDR3 region is CASSLDGFRQETQYF. CDR3 sequence (DNA): TGTGCCAGCAGCTTAGACGGGTTTCGCCAAGAGACCCAGTACTTC.

This clone was detected once. The chain combines TRBV24-1 with TRBJ1-4; 10 positions match TRBD1. The junction had 0 bases not matched to a gene; V was cut back by 9 bases and J by 6 bases. The CDR3 spans 12 residues. Germline V lookup: CDR1 KGHDR, CDR2 SFDVKD. The CDR3 sequence: CATGQGDEKLFF. The CDR3 region has the DNA TGTGCCACCGGACAGGGGGATGAAAAACTGTTTTTT.

This clone was counted once. The chain is built from TRBV28 and TRBJ1-1; D remains unclear. V lost 4 bases, J lost 5 bases, and 17 bases lay in between. This CDR3 spans 15 amino acids. Germline CDR1 reads MDHEN; CDR2 reads SYDVKM. As DNA, the CDR3 is TGTGCCAGCAGTTCATCCAGAGGACTCCATACTGAAGCTTTCTTT. This translates into CASSSSRGLHTEAFF.